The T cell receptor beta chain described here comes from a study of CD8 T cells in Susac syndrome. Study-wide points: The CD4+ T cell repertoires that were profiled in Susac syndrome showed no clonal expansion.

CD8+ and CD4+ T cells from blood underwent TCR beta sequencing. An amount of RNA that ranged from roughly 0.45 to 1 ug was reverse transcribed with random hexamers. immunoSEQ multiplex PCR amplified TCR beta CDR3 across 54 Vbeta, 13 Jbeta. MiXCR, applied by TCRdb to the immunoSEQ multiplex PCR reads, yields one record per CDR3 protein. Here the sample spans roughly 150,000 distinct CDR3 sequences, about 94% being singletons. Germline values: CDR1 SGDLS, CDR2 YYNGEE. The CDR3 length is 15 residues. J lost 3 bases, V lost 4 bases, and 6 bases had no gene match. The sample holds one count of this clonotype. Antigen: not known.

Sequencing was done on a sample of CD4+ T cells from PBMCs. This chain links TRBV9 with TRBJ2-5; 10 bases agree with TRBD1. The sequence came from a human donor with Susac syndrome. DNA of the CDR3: TGTGCCAGCAGCTTCGGACAGGGGGATAAAGAGACCCAGTACTTC. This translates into CASSFGQGDKETQYF. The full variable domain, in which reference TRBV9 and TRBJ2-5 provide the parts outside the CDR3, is DSGVTQTPKHLITATGQRVTLRCSPRSGDLSVYWYQQSLDQGLQFLIQYYNGEERAKGNILERFSAQQFPDLHSELNLSSLELGDSALYFCASSFGQGDKETQYFGPGTRLLVL.